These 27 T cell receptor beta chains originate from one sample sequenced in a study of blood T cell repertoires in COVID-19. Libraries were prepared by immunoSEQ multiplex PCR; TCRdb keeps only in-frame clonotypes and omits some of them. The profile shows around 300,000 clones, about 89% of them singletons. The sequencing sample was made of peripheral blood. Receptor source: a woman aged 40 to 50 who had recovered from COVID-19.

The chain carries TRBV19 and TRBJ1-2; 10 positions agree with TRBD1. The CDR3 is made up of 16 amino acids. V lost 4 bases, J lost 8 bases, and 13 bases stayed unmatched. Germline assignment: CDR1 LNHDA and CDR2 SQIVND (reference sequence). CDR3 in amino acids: CASSNEWDRGMRGYTF. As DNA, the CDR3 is TGTGCCAGTAGTAATGAGTGGGACAGGGGTATGAGGGGCTACACCTTC.

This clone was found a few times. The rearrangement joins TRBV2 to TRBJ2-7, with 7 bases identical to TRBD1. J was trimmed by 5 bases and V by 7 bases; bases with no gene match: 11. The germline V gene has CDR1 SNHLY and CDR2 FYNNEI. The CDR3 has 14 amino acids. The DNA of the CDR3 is TGTGCCAGCACACATCGAGACAGGGACCACGAGCAGTACTTC. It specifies CASTHRDRDHEQYF.

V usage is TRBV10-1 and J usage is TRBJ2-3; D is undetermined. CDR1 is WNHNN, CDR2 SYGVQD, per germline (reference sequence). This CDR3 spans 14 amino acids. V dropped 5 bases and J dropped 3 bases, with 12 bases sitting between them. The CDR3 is CASSPGSATDTQYF. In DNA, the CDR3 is TGCGCCAGCAGTCCCGGGTCCGCGACAGATACGCAGTATTTT.

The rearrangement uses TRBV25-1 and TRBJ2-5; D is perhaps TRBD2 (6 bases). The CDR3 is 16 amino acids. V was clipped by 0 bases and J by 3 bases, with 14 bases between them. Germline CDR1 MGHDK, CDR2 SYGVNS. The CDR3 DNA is TGTGCCAGCAGTGAATATTGGGCTAGCGAAAAAGAGACCCAGTACTTC. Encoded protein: CASSEYWASEKETQYF.

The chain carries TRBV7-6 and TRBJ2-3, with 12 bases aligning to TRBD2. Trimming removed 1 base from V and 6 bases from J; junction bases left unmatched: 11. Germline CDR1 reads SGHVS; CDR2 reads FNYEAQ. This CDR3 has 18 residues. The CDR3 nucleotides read TGTGCCAGCAGCTTAGGGACCCTAGCGGGAGGGCCGGTGGATACGCAGTATTTT. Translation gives CASSLGTLAGGPVDTQYF.

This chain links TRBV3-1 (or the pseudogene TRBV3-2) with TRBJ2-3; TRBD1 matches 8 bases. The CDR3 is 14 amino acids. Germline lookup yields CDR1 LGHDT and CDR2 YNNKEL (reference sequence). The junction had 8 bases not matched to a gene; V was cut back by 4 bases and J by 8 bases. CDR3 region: CASSPGTGGSTQYF. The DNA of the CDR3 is TGTGCCAGCAGCCCGGGGACAGGTGGGAGTACGCAGTATTTT.

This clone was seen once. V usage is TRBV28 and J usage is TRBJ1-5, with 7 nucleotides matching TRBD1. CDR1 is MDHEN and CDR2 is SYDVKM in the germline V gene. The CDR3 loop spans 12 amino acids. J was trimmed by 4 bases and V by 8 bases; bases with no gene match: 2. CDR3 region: CASRDRNQPQHF. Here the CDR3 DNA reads TGTGCCAGCCGGGACAGAAATCAGCCCCAGCATTTT.

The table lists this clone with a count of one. The CDR3, as DNA: TGTGCCAGCAGTTACCAGGGTGGTGGCTACACCTTC. Residues: CASSYQGGGYTF. The chain is built from TRBV12-3 or TRBV12-4 and TRBJ1-2; the D gene is possibly TRBD1 (5 bases). Between the trimmed V and J ends, which lost 4 bases and 7 bases, there was a span of 10 bases. The CDR3 extends over 12 amino acids.

CDR3 region: CASSQGTSGYTGELFF. CDR3 in DNA: TGCGCCAGCAGCCAGGGGACTAGCGGATACACCGGGGAGCTGTTTTTT. The genes are TRBV4-1 and TRBJ2-2; 11 bases align to TRBD2. V trimming: 3 bases; J trimming: 3 bases; junction bases outside the gene matches: 3. Germline V lookup: CDR1 MGHRA, CDR2 YSYEKL. This CDR3 is 16 amino acids long.

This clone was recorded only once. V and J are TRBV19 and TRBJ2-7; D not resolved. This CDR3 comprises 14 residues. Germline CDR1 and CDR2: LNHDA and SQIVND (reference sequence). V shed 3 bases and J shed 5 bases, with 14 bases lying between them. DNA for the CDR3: TGTGCCAGTAGTATGAGGTTAGATTACCACGAGCAGTACTTC. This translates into CASSMRLDYHEQYF.

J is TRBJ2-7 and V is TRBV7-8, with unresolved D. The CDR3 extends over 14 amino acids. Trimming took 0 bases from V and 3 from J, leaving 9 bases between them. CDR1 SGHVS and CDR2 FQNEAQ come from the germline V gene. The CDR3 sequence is CASSLAELNYEQYF. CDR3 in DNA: TGTGCCAGCAGCTTAGCTGAACTCAACTACGAGCAGTACTTC.

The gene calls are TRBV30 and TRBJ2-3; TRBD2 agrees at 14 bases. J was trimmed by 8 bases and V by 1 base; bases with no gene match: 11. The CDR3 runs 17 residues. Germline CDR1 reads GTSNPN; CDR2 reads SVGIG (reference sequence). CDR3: CAWSERTSGRSWGTQYF. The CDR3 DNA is TGTGCCTGGAGTGAGCGGACTAGCGGGAGGTCCTGGGGTACGCAGTATTTT.

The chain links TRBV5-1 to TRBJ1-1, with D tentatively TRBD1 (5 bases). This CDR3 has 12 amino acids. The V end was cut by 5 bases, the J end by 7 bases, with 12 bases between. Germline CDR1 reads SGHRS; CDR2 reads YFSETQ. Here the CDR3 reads CASRGAGDEAFF. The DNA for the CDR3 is TGCGCCAGCAGAGGGGCGGGGGATGAAGCTTTCTTT.

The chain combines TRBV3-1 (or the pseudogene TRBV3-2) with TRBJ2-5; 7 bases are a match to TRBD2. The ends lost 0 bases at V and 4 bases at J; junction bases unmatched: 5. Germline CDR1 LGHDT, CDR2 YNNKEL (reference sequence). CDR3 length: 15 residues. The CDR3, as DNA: TGTGCCAGCAGCCAAGATTGGGGGAGGGGAGAGACCCAGTACTTC. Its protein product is CASSQDWGRGETQYF.

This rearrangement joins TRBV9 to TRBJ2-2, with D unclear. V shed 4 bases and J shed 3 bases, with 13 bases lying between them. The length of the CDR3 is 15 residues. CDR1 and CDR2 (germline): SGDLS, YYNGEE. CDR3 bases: TGTGCCAGCAGCTCTGGGCTCAGTGACACCGGGGAGCTGTTTTTT. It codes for CASSSGLSDTGELFF.

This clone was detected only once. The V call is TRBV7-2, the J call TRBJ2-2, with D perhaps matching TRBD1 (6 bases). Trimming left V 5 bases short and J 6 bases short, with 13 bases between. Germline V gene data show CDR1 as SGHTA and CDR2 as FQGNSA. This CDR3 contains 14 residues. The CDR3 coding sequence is TGTGCCAGCAGCCACGGACAGTCCCCCGGGGAGCTGTTTTTT. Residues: CASSHGQSPGELFF.

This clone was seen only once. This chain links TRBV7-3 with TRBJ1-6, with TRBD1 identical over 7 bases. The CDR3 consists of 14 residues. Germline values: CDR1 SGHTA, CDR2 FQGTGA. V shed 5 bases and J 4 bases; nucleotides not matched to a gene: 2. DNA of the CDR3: TGTGCCAGCAGCGCGGGACAGTATAATTCACCCCTCCACTTT. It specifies CASSAGQYNSPLHF.

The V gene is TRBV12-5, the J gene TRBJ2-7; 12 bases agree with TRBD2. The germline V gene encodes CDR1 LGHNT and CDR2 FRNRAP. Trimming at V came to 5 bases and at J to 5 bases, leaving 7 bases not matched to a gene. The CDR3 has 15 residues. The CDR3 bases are TGTGCTAGTGGTACTCGGACTAGCGGGACCGACGAGCAGTACTTC. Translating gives CASGTRTSGTDEQYF.

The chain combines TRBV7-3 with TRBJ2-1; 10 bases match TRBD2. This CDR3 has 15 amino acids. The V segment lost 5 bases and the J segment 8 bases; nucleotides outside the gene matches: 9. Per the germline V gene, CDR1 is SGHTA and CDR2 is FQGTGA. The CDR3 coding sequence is TGTGCCAGCAGCCCCAGGGGGCTAGCGGGAGATGAGCAGTTCTTC. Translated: CASSPRGLAGDEQFF.

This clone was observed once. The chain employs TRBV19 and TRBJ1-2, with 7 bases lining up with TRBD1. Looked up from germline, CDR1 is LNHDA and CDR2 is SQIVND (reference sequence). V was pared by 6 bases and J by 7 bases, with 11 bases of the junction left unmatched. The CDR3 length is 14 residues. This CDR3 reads CASSPLDRAGGYTF. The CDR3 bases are TGTGCCAGTAGCCCCCTCGACAGGGCTGGTGGCTACACCTTC.

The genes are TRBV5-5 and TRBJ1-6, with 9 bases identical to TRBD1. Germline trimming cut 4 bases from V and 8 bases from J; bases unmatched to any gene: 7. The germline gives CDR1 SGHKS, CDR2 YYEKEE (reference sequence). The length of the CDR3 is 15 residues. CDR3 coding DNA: TGTGCCAGCAGCCCACAGGGGGCGGCTTATTCACCCCTCCACTTT. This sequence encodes CASSPQGAAYSPLHF.

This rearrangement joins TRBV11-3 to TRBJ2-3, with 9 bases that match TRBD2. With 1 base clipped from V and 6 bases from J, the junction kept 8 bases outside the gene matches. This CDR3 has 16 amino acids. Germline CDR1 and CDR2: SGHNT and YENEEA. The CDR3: CASSLGLAGPSDTQYF. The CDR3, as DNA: TGTGCCAGCAGCTTAGGGCTAGCGGGGCCATCTGATACGCAGTATTTT.

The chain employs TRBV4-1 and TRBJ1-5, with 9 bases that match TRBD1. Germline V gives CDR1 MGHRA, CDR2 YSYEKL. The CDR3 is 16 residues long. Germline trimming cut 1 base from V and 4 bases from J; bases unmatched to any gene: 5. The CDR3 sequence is CASSQAPGTGNQPQHF. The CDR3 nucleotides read TGCGCCAGCAGCCAAGCCCCCGGGACAGGGAATCAGCCCCAGCATTTT.

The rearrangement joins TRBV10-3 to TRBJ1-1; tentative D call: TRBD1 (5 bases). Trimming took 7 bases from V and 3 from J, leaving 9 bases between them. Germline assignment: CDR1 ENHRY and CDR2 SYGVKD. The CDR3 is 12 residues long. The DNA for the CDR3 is TGTGCCATCATCCCGGGGGACACTGAAGCTTTCTTT. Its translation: CAIIPGDTEAFF.

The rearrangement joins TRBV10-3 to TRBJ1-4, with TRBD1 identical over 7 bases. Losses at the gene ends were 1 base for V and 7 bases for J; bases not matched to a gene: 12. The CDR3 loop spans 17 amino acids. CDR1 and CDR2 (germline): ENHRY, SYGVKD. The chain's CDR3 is CAISEYRDSVSLEKLFF. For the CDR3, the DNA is TGTGCCATCAGTGAGTATCGGGACAGCGTATCACTTGAAAAACTGTTTTTT.

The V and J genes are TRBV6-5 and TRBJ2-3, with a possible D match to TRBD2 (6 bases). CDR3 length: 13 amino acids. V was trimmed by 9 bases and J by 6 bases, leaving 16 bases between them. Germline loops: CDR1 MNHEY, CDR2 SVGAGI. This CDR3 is CASTGLATDTQYF. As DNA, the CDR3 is TGTGCCAGTACGGGACTGGCAACCGATACGCAGTATTTT.

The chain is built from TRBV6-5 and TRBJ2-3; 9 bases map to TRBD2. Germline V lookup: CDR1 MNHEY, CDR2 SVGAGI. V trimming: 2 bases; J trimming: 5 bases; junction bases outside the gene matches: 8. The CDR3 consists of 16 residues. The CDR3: CASSYEAAGGLDTQYF. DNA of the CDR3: TGTGCCAGCAGTTACGAAGCGGCGGGAGGGCTAGATACGCAGTATTTT.